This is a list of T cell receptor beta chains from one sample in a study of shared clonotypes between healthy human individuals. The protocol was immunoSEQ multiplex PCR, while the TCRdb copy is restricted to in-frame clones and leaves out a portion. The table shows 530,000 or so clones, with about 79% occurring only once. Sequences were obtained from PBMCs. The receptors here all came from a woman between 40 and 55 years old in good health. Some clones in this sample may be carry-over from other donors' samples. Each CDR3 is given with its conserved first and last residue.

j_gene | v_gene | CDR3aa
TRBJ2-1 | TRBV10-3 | CATQDNRNEQFF
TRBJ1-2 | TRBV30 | CACPQVVYGYTF
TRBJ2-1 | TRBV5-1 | CASSSNRGSAGYEQFF
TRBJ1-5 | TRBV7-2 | CASSTVSNQPQHF
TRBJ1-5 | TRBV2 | CASSRQVANQPQHF
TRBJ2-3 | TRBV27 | CASSSPGDHTDTQYF
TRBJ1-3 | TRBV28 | CASSFQQSSGNTIYF
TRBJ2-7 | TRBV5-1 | CASSMGLAGVEQYF
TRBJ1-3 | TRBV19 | CASSTQRNTIYF
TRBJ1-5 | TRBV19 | CASSFRDRGDNQPQHF
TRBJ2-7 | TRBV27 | CASSLGGGGYAEQYF
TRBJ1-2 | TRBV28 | CASSPPRLGGYTF
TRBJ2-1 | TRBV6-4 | CASSEGRDYNEQFF
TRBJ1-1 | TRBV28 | CASSLLGEAFF
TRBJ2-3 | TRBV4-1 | CASSQLRARDTQYF
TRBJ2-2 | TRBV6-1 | CASSEGQNTGELFF
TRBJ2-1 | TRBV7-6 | CASNWGQTYNEQFF
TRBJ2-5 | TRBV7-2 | CASSSSWASGIENRETQYF
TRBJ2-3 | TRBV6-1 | CASSGRDKGADTQYF
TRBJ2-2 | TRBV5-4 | CASSLQLGRELFF
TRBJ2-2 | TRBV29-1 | CSVEITGELFF
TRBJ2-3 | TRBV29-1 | CSVEEGGKTQYF
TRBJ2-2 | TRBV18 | CASSPPGRSGELFF
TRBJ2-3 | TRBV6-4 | CATSQEAGEGTDTQYF
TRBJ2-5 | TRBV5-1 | CASSGHPQETQYF
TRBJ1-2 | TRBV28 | CASSSLRARGYTF
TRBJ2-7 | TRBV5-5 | CASSSTSFTYEQYF
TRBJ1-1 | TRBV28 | CATTTGGTVNTEAFF
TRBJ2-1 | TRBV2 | CASSKSYNEQFF
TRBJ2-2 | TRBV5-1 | CASSSTGLGGELFF
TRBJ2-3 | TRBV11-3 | CASSLDRDTQYF
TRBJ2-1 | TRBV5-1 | CASSLGQGGNEQFF
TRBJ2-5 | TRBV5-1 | CASSLGTGVQETQYF
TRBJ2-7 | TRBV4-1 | CASSQEFGREQYF
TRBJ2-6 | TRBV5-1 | CASSPGGDWSSGANVLTF
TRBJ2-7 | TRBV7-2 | CASSLDQTSGSYEQYF
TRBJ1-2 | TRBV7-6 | CASSLGPGMSGYTF
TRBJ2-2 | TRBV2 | CASSDGADTGELFF
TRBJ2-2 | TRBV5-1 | CASSLGNRDTGELFF
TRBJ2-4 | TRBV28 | CASRPGVLRNIQYF
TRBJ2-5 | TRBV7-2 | CASSLRATSGFQETQYF
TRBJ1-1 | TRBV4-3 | CASSQTPDSRNTEAFF
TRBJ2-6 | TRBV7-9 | CASSDFGANVLTF
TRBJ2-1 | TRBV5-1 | CASAPRSGDPYNEQFF
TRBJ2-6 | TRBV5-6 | CASSWRDSGANVLTF
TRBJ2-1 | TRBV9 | CASSVQREGNEQFF
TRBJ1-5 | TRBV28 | CAVGQGASNQPQHF
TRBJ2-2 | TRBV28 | CASTPPGLESVGELFF
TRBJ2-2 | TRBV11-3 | CASSLGGASNTGELFF
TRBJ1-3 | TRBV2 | CASKTGASSGNTIYF
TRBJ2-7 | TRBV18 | CASSQGLAGPGGQYF
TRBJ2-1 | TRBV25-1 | CASKILILNRDEQFF
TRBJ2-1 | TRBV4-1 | CASSPTGTYFGEQFF